This T cell receptor beta chain was captured in a study of CD8 T cells in ankylosing spondylitis (dated by TCRdb to the late 2010s). The study in broad terms: The study set out to find disease-linked TCR variants by profiling T cell receptor beta repertoires in ankylosing spondylitis patients and healthy donors. The full study cohort comprised about 23 ankylosing spondylitis patients and some 110 healthy donors. Samples of peripheral blood were taken, and for ankylosing spondylitis patients, synovial fluid was collected as well.

This clonotype was recorded a few times. Its antigen is currently not known. The record has no base qualities; no much larger clone is one base away. Relative to germline, V is missing 3 bases and J is missing 3 bases, with 6 bases of the junction outside any gene match. According to the germline V gene, CDR1 reads SGHRS and CDR2 reads YFSETQ. From the cysteine through the phenylalanine, the CDR3 covers 15 amino acids. The retained sequence is limited to the CDR3, 45 bases, with the frame set at the first base. The study at large found these results: Some TCR beta motif variants had previously been reported in synovial fluid and blood of reactive arthritis patients, which suggested common disease-initiation mechanisms. A CD8+ phenotype was shown by the disease-linked clones, which were found at relatively low frequencies in peripheral blood. The disease-linked clones were reported to be significantly enriched in matched synovial fluid samples from ankylosing spondylitis patients. A TCR beta motif made up of eight or nine highly homologous amino acid variants appeared to be characteristic of blood from ankylosing spondylitis patients.

The run used an Illumina HiSeq 2500. Quantitative 5'-RACE with molecular barcodes was used to prepare TCR beta libraries. Processing in the source paper ran as follows. A new computational method based on a probabilistic model of VDJ rearrangement was used to identify disease-linked TCR variants. TCRdb reran the public reads through fastp at Q25 and MiXCR, keeping productive beta chains. Each record represents a unique CDR3 protein, reported with the most common genes and DNA among its rows. Here the V and J calls rest on TCRdb's processing, not on the authors' analysis. This sample is represented by about 300,000 distinct CDR3 sequences; roughly 10% of them were singletons. The ten largest clones represent roughly 9.1% of the sample.

This clonotype originated in a female donor with ankylosing spondylitis or in good health (not recorded which). The sample taken for sequencing was blood, either unsorted or a sorted T cell fraction (not recorded which). This sequence uses TRBV5-1 and TRBJ1-1; TRBD1 lines up with 9 middle nucleotides. CDR3 region: CASSSWTGEYTEAFF. The sequence in DNA is TGCGCCAGCAGCTCATGGACAGGGGAATACACTGAAGCTTTCTTT.